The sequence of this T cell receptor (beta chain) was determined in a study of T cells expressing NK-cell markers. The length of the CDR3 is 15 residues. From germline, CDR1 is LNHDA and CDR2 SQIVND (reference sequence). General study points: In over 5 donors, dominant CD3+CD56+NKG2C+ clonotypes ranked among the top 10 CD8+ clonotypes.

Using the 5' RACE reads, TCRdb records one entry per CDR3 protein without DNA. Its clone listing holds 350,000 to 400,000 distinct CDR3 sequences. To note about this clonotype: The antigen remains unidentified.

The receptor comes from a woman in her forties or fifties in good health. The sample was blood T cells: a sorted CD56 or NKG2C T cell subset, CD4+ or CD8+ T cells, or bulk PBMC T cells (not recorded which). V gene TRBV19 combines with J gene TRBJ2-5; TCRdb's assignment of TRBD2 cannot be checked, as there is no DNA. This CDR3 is CASTPGLAGFQTQYF.